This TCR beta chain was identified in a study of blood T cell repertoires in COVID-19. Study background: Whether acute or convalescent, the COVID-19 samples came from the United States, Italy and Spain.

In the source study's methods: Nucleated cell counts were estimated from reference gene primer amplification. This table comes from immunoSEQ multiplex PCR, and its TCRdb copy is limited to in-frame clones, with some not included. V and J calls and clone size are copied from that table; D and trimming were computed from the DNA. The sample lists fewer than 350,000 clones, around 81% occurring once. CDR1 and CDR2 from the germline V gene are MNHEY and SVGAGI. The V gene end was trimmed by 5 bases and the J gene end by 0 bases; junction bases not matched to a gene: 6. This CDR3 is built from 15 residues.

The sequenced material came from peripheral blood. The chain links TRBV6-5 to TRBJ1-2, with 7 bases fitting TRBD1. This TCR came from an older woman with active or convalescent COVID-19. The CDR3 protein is CASSRDREANYGYTF. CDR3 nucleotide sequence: TGTGCCAGCAGTCGTGACAGGGAAGCTAACTATGGCTACACCTTC.